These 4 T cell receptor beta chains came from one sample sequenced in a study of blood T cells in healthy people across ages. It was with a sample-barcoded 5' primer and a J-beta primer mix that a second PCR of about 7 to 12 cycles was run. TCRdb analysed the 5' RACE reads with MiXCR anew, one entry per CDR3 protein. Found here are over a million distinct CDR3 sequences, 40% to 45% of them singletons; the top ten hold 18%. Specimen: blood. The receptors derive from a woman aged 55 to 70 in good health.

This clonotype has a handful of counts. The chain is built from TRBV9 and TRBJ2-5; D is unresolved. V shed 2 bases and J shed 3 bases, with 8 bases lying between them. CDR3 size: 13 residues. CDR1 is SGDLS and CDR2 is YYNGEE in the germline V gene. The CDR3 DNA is TGTGCCAGCAGCGTTGGTCCCAAAGAGACCCAGTACTTC. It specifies CASSVGPKETQYF.

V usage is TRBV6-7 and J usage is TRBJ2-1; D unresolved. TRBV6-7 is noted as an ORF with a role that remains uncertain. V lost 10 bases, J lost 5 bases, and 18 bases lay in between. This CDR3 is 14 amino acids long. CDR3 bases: TGTGCCAAACAGAGAAGCGAGACCAACAATGAGCAGTTCTTC. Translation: CAKQRSETNNEQFF.

The CDR3 nucleotides read TGTGCCACCAGCAGAGATATAAGGGGGGGCGGCTACACCTTC. This translates into CATSRDIRGGGYTF. The chain combines TRBV15 with TRBJ1-2, with D possibly being TRBD1 (6 bases). Trimming pared 0 bases from V and 8 bases from J, leaving 13 bases between. Germline V gene lookup returns CDR1 LNHNV and CDR2 YYDKDF (reference sequence). This CDR3 has 14 residues.

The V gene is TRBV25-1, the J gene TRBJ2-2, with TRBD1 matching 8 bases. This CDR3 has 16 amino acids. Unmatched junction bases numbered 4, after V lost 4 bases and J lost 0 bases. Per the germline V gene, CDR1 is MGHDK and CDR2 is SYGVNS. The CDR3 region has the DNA TGTGCCAGCAGTGGGACAGGGTGGGCGAACACCGGGGAGCTGTTTTTT. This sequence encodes CASSGTGWANTGELFF. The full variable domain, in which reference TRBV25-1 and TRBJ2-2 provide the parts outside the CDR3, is EADIYQTPRYLVIGTGKKITLECSQTMGHDKMYWYQQDPGMELHLIHYSYGVNSTEKGDLSSESTVSRIRTEHFPLTLESARPSHTSQYLCASSGTGWANTGELFFGEGSRLTVL.